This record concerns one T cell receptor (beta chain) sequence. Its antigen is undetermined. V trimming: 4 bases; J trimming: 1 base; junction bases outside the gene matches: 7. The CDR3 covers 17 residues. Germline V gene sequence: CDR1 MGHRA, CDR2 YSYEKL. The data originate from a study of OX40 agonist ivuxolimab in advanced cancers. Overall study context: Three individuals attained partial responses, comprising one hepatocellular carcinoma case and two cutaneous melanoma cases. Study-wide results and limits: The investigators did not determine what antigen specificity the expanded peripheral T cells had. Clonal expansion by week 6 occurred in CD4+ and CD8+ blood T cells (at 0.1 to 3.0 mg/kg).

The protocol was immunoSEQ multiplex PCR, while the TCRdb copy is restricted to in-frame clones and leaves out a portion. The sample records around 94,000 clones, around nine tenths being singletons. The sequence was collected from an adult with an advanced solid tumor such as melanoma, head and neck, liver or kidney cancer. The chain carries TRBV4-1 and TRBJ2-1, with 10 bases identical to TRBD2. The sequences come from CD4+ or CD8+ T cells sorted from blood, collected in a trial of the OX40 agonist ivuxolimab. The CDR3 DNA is TGCGCCAGCAGCCCCAAGCGACTAGCGGGTTCCTACAATGAGCAGTTCTTC. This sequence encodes CASSPKRLAGSYNEQFF.